The rows below give T cell receptor beta chains drawn from one sample of a study of CD8+CD57+ T cells in acquired aplastic anemia. TCRdb re-called the reads through MiXCR, storing one row per CDR3 protein. The repertoire consists of some 200,000 distinct CDR3 sequences, with 60% to 80% occurring once and the leading ten covering roughly 61%. Sequencing input: sorted CD4+, CD8+, or CD8+CD57+ T cells (not recorded which) from PBMCs. Receptor source: a human donor with aplastic anemia. Each CDR3 is given with its conserved first and last residue. The D gene is left open where the match is weak. Some rows mark clone size as missing; the rest say once, few, many or name a class of expanded clone.

NA	NA	TRBJ2-3	TRBV7-3	TGTGCCAGCAGCCCGGGACTTAACACAGATACGCAGTATTTT	CASSPGLNTDTQYF
NA	NA	TRBJ1-1	TRBV5-5	TGTGCCAGCAGCGTGGAAGTCGTGTGGACTGAAGCTTTCTTT	CASSVEVVWTEAFF
NA	NA	TRBJ2-1	TRBV12-3/TRBV12-4	TGTGCCAGCAGTTCCTCCGGTCCGAATGAGCAGTTCTTC	CASSSSGPNEQFF
NA	NA	TRBJ1-3	TRBV5-1	TGCGCCAGCAGCCAAGATCAGGCTGGAAACACCATATATTTT	CASSQDQAGNTIYF
NA	NA	TRBJ2-7	TRBV7-2	TGTGCCAGCAGCTTTGGGGGCACGAACGAGCAGTACTTC	CASSFGGTNEQYF
NA	NA	TRBJ2-3	TRBV5-6	TGTGCCAGCAGTGAAAGGGATACGCAGTATTTT	CASSERDTQYF
NA	NA	TRBJ2-7	TRBV20-1	TGCAGTGCTAGTTACAGGGCCGACTCCTACGAGCAGTACTTC	CSASYRADSYEQYF
NA	TRBD1	TRBJ1-6	TRBV2	TGTGCCAGCAGACGACAGGGGAACAATTCACCCCTCCACTTT	CASRRQGNNSPLHF
NA	NA	TRBJ1-2	TRBV7-6	TGTGCCAGCAGCCTCCTCCGGGGAGGTTTGGATGGCTACACCTTC	CASSLLRGGLDGYTF
NA	NA	TRBJ2-7	TRBV3-1	TGTGCCAGCAGCCAACCGGACAGTTCCTACGAGCAGTACTTC	CASSQPDSSYEQYF
NA	TRBD1	TRBJ2-5	TRBV9	TGTGCCAGCAGCGAGTTACAGGGGGCCCAAGGGACCCAGTACTTC	CASSELQGAQGTQYF
NA	TRBD2	TRBJ2-7	TRBV12-3/TRBV12-4	TGTGCTACCATTCAGGGAGGGTACGAGCAGTACTTC	CATIQGGYEQYF
few	NA	TRBJ1-3	TRBV20-1	TGCAGTGCTAGAGATCTCGTCGCCTGGCACATATATTTT	CSARDLVAWHIYF
NA	TRBD1	TRBJ1-2	TRBV5-4	TGTGCCAGCGGGGACAGGGGGCTGGATGGCTACACCTTC	CASGDRGLDGYTF
NA	NA	TRBJ1-3	TRBV7-2	TGTGCCAGCAGCTTAGTAGGGGCATACTCTGGAAACACCATATATTTT	CASSLVGAYSGNTIYF
NA	NA	TRBJ2-7	TRBV7-9	TGTGCCAGCAGCTGGGGGCCGAGCTCCTACGAGCAGTACTTC	CASSWGPSSYEQYF
NA	NA	TRBJ2-7	TRBV5-1	TGCGCCAGCAGCCCGGAGACCTACGAGCAGTACTTC	CASSPETYEQYF
NA	NA	TRBJ1-4	TRBV7-9	TGTGCCAGCAGCTTAGGATTCGCAAAACTGTTTTTT	CASSLGFAKLFF
many	NA	TRBJ2-6	TRBV15	TGTGCCACCAGCAGAGACTCTGGGGCCAACGTCCTGACTTTC	CATSRDSGANVLTF
once	NA	TRBJ2-5	TRBV7-2	NA	CASSQRVGGGTQETLYF
NA	NA	TRBJ2-5	TRBV7-6	TGTGCCAGCAGCTTAGGGAGGCGAGGGGAGACCCAGTACTTC	CASSLGRRGETQYF
NA	TRBD2	TRBJ2-7	TRBV20-1	TGCAGTGCTAGAGATTGGGGACTAGCGGGGGACTACGAGCAGTACTTC	CSARDWGLAGDYEQYF
NA	TRBD1	TRBJ2-3	TRBV15	TGTGCCACCAGCAGTAACTTCGGGACAGGGACGGATACGCAGTATTTT	CATSSNFGTGTDTQYF
NA	NA	TRBJ2-7	TRBV10-1	TGCGCCAGCAGTGAGTCTTACCACGAGCAGTACTTC	CASSESYHEQYF
NA	NA	TRBJ1-1	TRBV29-1	TGCAGCGCGAACAGGGCGCTCACTGAAGCTTTCTTT	CSANRALTEAFF
NA	NA	TRBJ2-7	TRBV20-1	TGCAGTGCGGGGGTATGGGGCCTGAACGAGCAGTACTTC	CSAGVWGLNEQYF
NA	NA	TRBJ1-3	TRBV9	TGTGCCAGCAGCGTAGGGGACACTGGAAACACCATATATTTT	CASSVGDTGNTIYF
NA	NA	TRBJ2-7	TRBV12-3/TRBV12-4	TGTGCCAGCAGCTTACACGACTACCCCTCCTACGAGCAGTACTTC	CASSLHDYPSYEQYF
NA	NA	TRBJ2-5	TRBV5-6	TGTGCCAGCAGCTCCTCGGAGCGGCCCGAGACCCAGTACTTC	CASSSSERPETQYF
few	TRBD1	TRBJ2-7	TRBV12-3/TRBV12-4	TGTGCCAGCAGCAAGACAGGGGGAGGCTACGAGCAGTACTTC	CASSKTGGGYEQYF
NA	NA	TRBJ1-5	TRBV2	TGTGCCAGCAGTGAAAAAGGGTCGGGCGATCAGCCCCAGCATTTT	CASSEKGSGDQPQHF
NA	TRBD1	TRBJ2-7	TRBV12-3/TRBV12-4	TGTGCCAGCAGTAAAAGGACAGGGACCTACGAGCAGTACTTC	CASSKRTGTYEQYF
NA	NA	TRBJ2-3	TRBV7-9	TGTGCCAGCAGCTTAAGGTCCTCTAGCACAGATACGCAGTATTTT	CASSLRSSSTDTQYF
NA	NA	TRBJ1-5	TRBV30	TGTGCCTGGAGTGGACCCGGGGGGCCCCAGCATTTT	CAWSGPGGPQHF
NA	NA	TRBJ1-1	TRBV7-9	TGTGCCAGCAGCCAAGCGGGGCACACTGAAGCTTTCTTT	CASSQAGHTEAFF
once	NA	TRBJ1-1	TRBV7-9	TGTGCCGGGGGGAAGGGAGATCTAAACACTGAAGCTTTCTTT	CAGGKGDLNTEAFF
once	NA	TRBJ2-5	TRBV7-9	TGTGCCAGCAGCTTATTTTCGGGGATGGAGACCCAGTACTTC	CASSLFSGMETQYF
NA	NA	TRBJ1-5	TRBV19	TGTGCCAGTAGTGACCAGGGGACGTATAGCAATCAGCCCCAGCATTTT	CASSDQGTYSNQPQHF
NA	TRBD1	TRBJ1-1	TRBV20-1	TGCAGTGCTAGAAGGGACAGCGGATATGAAGCTTTCTTT	CSARRDSGYEAFF
NA	NA	TRBJ1-1	TRBV28	TGTGCCGGGGCGGGGACCATGAACGCTGAAGCTTTCTTT	CAGAGTMNAEAFF
NA	TRBD1	TRBJ1-5	TRBV11-2	TGTGCCAGCAGCTTAGGAGGGGGCCTCAATCAGCCCCAGCATTTT	CASSLGGGLNQPQHF
NA	NA	TRBJ1-5	TRBV20-1	TGCAGTGCTGGAGGGAAGATTGACAATCAGCCCCAGCATTTT	CSAGGKIDNQPQHF
once	TRBD2	TRBJ2-7	TRBV7-9	TGTGCCAGCACCCCCCGGAGCGGGAGGTACGAGCAGTACTTC	CASTPRSGRYEQYF
many	NA	TRBJ2-3	TRBV3-1	TGTGCCAGCAGCAAAGGGAGGGGGGCAGGGAGCACAGATACGCAGTATTTT	CASSKGRGAGSTDTQYF
NA	NA	TRBJ1-2	TRBV12-3/TRBV12-4	TGTGCCAGCAGTTTAGTAACCACCGCGGGCGGCTACACCTTC	CASSLVTTAGGYTF
NA	NA	TRBJ2-7	TRBV6-2/TRBV6-3	TGTGCCAGCAGTCACAGACTCGAGGACGAGCAGTACTTC	CASSHRLEDEQYF
NA	TRBD2	TRBJ2-3	TRBV7-9	TGTGCCAGCAGCTTTCTAGCGGGGCTCACAGATACGCAGTATTTT	CASSFLAGLTDTQYF
NA	TRBD1	TRBJ2-7	TRBV10-1	TGCGCCAGCAAACTGGGGACAGGGCCCTACGAGCAGTACTTC	CASKLGTGPYEQYF
NA	NA	TRBJ2-3	TRBV20-1	TGCAGTGCTAGAGATGTCGTCAAACAAAGCACAGATACGCAGTATTTT	CSARDVVKQSTDTQYF
NA	NA	TRBJ1-5	TRBV14	TGTGCCAGCAGCCTCACGGGAGGTCAGCCCCAGCATTTT	CASSLTGGQPQHF
NA	NA	TRBJ2-7	TRBV11-3	TGTGCCAGCAGCTTAGCCGCACATGTCGCGAACTCCTACGAGCAGTACTTC	CASSLAAHVANSYEQYF
few	NA	TRBJ2-6	TRBV7-2	TGTGCCAGCAGCGCAACAGCGGCTGGGGCCAACGTCCTGACTTTC	CASSATAAGANVLTF